These 30 T cell receptor beta chains were sequenced from one sample in a study of T-cell reconstitution after alpha-beta-depleted transplantation in children. Researchers prepared the TCRbeta library using unique molecular identifiers, the study reports. TCRdb called the PCR reads again in MiXCR, with one record for every CDR3 protein. The sample includes around 400,000 distinct CDR3 sequences, about a fifth seen only once; the top ten take less than 4.5%. The input for sequencing was PBMCs from the stem cell graft donor, taken from the stem cell graft. The origin of the receptors is a human donor who donated a stem cell graft to a child with acute myeloid leukemia.

This clonotype was recorded at least ten times. This rearrangement joins TRBV29-1 to TRBJ2-5; 9 bases are a match to TRBD2. Germline-derived CDR1 and CDR2 are SQVTM and ANQGSEA. Germline trimming cut 4 bases from V and 0 bases from J; bases unmatched to any gene: 3. This CDR3 is built from 14 residues. The CDR3 DNA sequence: TGCAGCGTTGTTCAGCGGGGGGACCAAGAGACCCAGTACTTC. This gives the protein CSVVQRGDQETQYF. The full variable domain, in which reference TRBV29-1 and TRBJ2-5 provide the parts outside the CDR3, is SAVISQKPSRDICQRGTSLTIQCQVDSQVTMMFWYRQQPGQSLTLIATANQGSEATYESGFVIDKFPISRPNLTFSTLTVSNMSPEDSSIYLCSVVQRGDQETQYFGPGTRLLVL.

This clonotype has only a few counts. The chain combines TRBV10-3 with TRBJ2-5; D gene uncertain. The germline CDR1 and CDR2 sequences are ENHRY and SYGVKD. The CDR3 covers 13 residues. Trimming removed 4 bases at V and 1 base at J, with 7 bases between. In nucleotides, the CDR3 is TGTGCCATCAGTGCTTCAGCCCAAGAGACCCAGTACTTC. This codes for CAISASAQETQYF.

This chain connects TRBV12-3 or TRBV12-4 to TRBJ2-3, with a weak D call TRBD1 (6 bases). V lost 6 bases, J lost 0 bases, and 19 bases lay in between. There are 17 residues in the CDR3. For the CDR3, the DNA is TGTGCCAGCAGGGGGCCTGGGACAAATGGTAGCACAGATACGCAGTATTTT. Its translation: CASRGPGTNGSTDTQYF.

This clonotype was counted at least ten times. The rearrangement links TRBV29-1 to TRBJ2-5, with D possibly being TRBD2 (6 bases). The CDR3 is 11 residues long. Per the germline V gene, CDR1 is SQVTM and CDR2 is ANQGSEA. V lost 8 bases to trimming and J lost 1 base, with 8 bases between them. In nucleotides, the CDR3 is TGCAGCATAGCGGCCCAAGAGACCCAGTACTTC. The encoded protein is CSIAAQETQYF.

This clonotype has more than one count but fewer than ten. The CDR3: CASSESSGSTGELFF. The CDR3 DNA reads as TGTGCCAGTAGTGAGTCGAGCGGGAGCACCGGGGAGCTGTTTTTT. The chain uses TRBV19 and TRBJ2-2; the match to TRBD2 covers 8 bases. CDR1 LNHDA and CDR2 SQIVND come from the germline V gene (reference sequence). The length of the CDR3 is 15 residues. V trimming: 5 bases; J trimming: 4 bases; junction bases outside the gene matches: 6.

This clonotype was counted a few times. The CDR3 region is CASSQDFWGNGYTF. In DNA form, the CDR3 reads TGCGCCAGCAGCCAAGATTTTTGGGGAAATGGCTACACCTTC. The chain carries TRBV4-3 and TRBJ1-2; D not certain. Germline CDR1 and CDR2: LGHNA and YSLEER. The CDR3 spans 14 residues. V was shortened by 0 bases and J by 6 bases, with 11 bases between the two germline ends.

This clonotype was detected a few times. V is TRBV4-1 and J is TRBJ2-3, with D tentatively TRBD1 (6 bases). CDR1 is MGHRA, CDR2 YSYEKL, per germline. The CDR3 loop spans 15 amino acids. The ends were cut back, 1 base at V and 6 bases at J, with 14 bases in the middle. CDR3 DNA: TGCGCCAGCAGCCAAGGGGCAGGGGTCGGCGATACGCAGTATTTT. Translation gives CASSQGAGVGDTQYF.

This clonotype was seen a few times. V gene TRBV7-9 combines with J gene TRBJ2-5; D is possibly TRBD1 (5 bases). V was trimmed by 2 bases and J by 4 bases, leaving 17 bases between them. This CDR3 is 16 amino acids long. Germline V gives CDR1 SEHNR, CDR2 FQNEAQ (reference sequence). CDR3 protein: CASSLWGGEPGETQYF. CDR3 nucleotide sequence: TGTGCCAGCAGCTTATGGGGCGGAGAACCGGGAGAGACCCAGTACTTC. Looking up the rest from reference TRBV7-9 and TRBJ2-5 gives the full variable domain: DTGVSQNPRHKITKRGQNVTFRCDPISEHNRLYWYRQTLGQGPEFLTYFQNEAQLEKSRLLSDRFSAERPKGSFSTLEIQRTEQGDSAMYLCASSLWGGEPGETQYFGPGTRLLVL.

This clonotype was counted between two and nine times. This chain connects TRBV12-3 or TRBV12-4 to TRBJ2-7; D not resolved. CDR3 length: 14 residues. Trimming left V 3 bases short and J 0 bases short, with 9 bases between. DNA for the CDR3: TGTGCCAGCAGTTTTTTCGGAAACTCCTACGAGCAGTACTTC. Translating it yields CASSFFGNSYEQYF.

This clonotype was counted only a few times. The rearrangement links TRBV4-3 to TRBJ2-3; TRBD2 matches at 14 bases. The ends lost 3 bases at V and 5 bases at J; junction bases unmatched: 13. Germline V lookup: CDR1 LGHNA, CDR2 YSLEER. The CDR3 contains 19 residues. DNA for the CDR3: TGCGCCAGCAGCCAGGGTCACTCGACTAGCGGGAGGGCCAGAGATACGCAGTATTTT. Encoded protein: CASSQGHSTSGRARDTQYF.

This clonotype was seen a handful of times. The J gene is TRBJ2-5, the V gene TRBV7-3; a weak D match, TRBD2 (6 bases). Germline V lookup: CDR1 SGHTA, CDR2 FQGTGA. Between the trimmed V and J ends, which lost 4 bases and 3 bases, there was a span of 9 bases. The CDR3 covers 13 residues. The CDR3 region has the DNA TGTGCCAGCAGCTCGGAGCGGGAAGAGACCCAGTACTTC. It encodes CASSSEREETQYF.

The J gene is TRBJ2-5, the V gene TRBV2; D not certain. Germline V gives CDR1 SNHLY, CDR2 FYNNEI. V was cut by 5 bases and J by 3 bases, with 10 bases left in between. The CDR3 extends over 13 amino acids. CDR3 sequence: CASSSMEEETQYF. The CDR3 nucleotides read TGTGCCAGCAGTTCTATGGAAGAAGAGACCCAGTACTTC.

CDR3 nucleotide sequence: TGCAGTGCTAGCCAGGGGGAGCTCCACAATGAGCAGTTCTTC. Residues: CSASQGELHNEQFF. The chain uses TRBV20-1 and TRBJ2-1; TRBD1 aligns across 7 bases. Germline loops: CDR1 DFQATT, CDR2 SNEGSKA (reference sequence). After removal of 3 bases from V and 5 bases from J, the junction contained 7 bases not matched to a gene. CDR3 length equals 14 residues.

J is TRBJ2-7 and V is TRBV12-3 or TRBV12-4; 9 nucleotides line up with TRBD1. The CDR3 runs 15 residues. V was pared by 3 bases and J by 7 bases, with 10 bases of the junction left unmatched. CDR3 protein: CASSFKYRGLREQYF. CDR3 in DNA: TGTGCCAGCAGTTTTAAGTACAGGGGGCTTCGAGAGCAGTACTTC.

This chain uses TRBV7-3 with TRBJ1-5; D may be TRBD1 (5 bases). The CDR3 consists of 15 residues. Germline V gives CDR1 SGHTA, CDR2 FQGTGA. V lost 4 bases and J 4 bases, leaving 14 bases between the germline ends. For the CDR3, the DNA is TGTGCCAGCAGCTCATCCGGGGACGGAAATCAGCCCCAGCATTTT. Translating it yields CASSSSGDGNQPQHF.

Here the CDR3 reads CASSQEEHLTDTQYF. CDR3 nucleotides: TGCGCCAGCAGCCAAGAGGAGCATCTCACAGATACGCAGTATTTT. V gene TRBV4-1 combines with J gene TRBJ2-3; D remains unclear. Germline-derived CDR1 and CDR2 are MGHRA and YSYEKL. The CDR3 loop spans 15 amino acids. The ends were cut back, 0 bases at V and 2 bases at J, with 9 bases in the middle.

The V call is TRBV6-1, the J call TRBJ2-5; 9 bases agree with TRBD1. CDR3 size: 15 residues. V was clipped by 4 bases and J by 3 bases; unmatched bases: 6. Germline-derived CDR1 and CDR2 are MNHNS and SASEGT. The CDR3 region is CASSGPDRGKETQYF. DNA for the CDR3: TGTGCCAGCAGTGGGCCTGACAGGGGGAAAGAGACCCAGTACTTC.

The chain joins TRBV4-3 to TRBJ2-3, with D possibly TRBD2 on 5 matching bases. V was shortened by 4 bases and J by 2 bases, with 13 bases between the two germline ends. The CDR3 runs 15 residues. The germline V gene has CDR1 LGHNA and CDR2 YSLEER. For the CDR3, the DNA is TGCGCCAGCAGCCGCAGTTCGGGGTTCACAGATACGCAGTATTTT. Protein: CASSRSSGFTDTQYF.

The rearrangement uses TRBV7-8 and TRBJ2-7; 10 positions match TRBD1. V was clipped by 5 bases and J by 9 bases; unmatched bases: 7. This CDR3 region has 13 residues. Germline CDR1 SGHVS, CDR2 FQNEAQ. The chain's CDR3 is CASSRGQGVVQYF. The DNA of the CDR3 is TGTGCCAGCAGCCGCGGACAGGGGGTAGTGCAGTACTTC.

The genes are TRBV24-1 and TRBJ2-1; D is possibly TRBD1 (6 bases). The germline CDR1 and CDR2 sequences are KGHDR and SFDVKD. Trimming cost V 5 bases and J 2 bases, with 15 bases left between them. CDR3 length equals 16 residues. Here the CDR3 DNA reads TGTGCCACCAGTGGGTCCGACAGGAACCCCTACAATGAGCAGTTCTTC. It codes for CATSGSDRNPYNEQFF.

This clonotype was counted a few times. V usage is TRBV29-1 and J usage is TRBJ2-1, with 11 bases fitting TRBD2. The germline V gene encodes CDR1 SQVTM and CDR2 ANQGSEA. This CDR3 has 14 amino acids. V lost 4 bases and J lost 4; bases outside the gene matches: 3. The CDR3 DNA is TGCAGCGTTGGCCTAGCGGGAGGATACAATGAGCAGTTCTTC. Its translation is CSVGLAGGYNEQFF.

This clonotype turned up a few times. J is TRBJ2-1 and V is TRBV9; 7 bases are a match to TRBD2. The CDR3 spans 15 residues. The V segment lost 0 bases and the J segment 4 bases; nucleotides outside the gene matches: 4. Germline V gives CDR1 SGDLS, CDR2 YYNGEE. As DNA, the CDR3 is TGTGCCAGCAGCGTAGCTCCTAGCGGATACAATGAGCAGTTCTTC. Protein: CASSVAPSGYNEQFF.

This clonotype was counted ten times or more. The DNA of the CDR3 is TGTGCCAGCAGTTTAGCACAGGGGAACACCGGGGAGCTGTTTTTT. Amino acid sequence: CASSLAQGNTGELFF. J is TRBJ2-2 and V is TRBV12-3 or TRBV12-4, with D possibly matching TRBD1 (6 bases). V dropped 0 bases and J dropped 1 base, with 6 bases sitting between them. The CDR3 covers 15 residues.

This clonotype was seen a handful of times. This rearrangement joins TRBV12-3 or TRBV12-4 to TRBJ2-7, with no clear D. The ends were cut back, 6 bases at V and 2 bases at J, with 17 bases in the middle. The CDR3 runs 15 residues. CDR3 in DNA: TGTGCCAGCAGACCAGCCCTCGGGCTTACCTACGAGCAGTACTTC. Protein: CASRPALGLTYEQYF.

The V and J genes are TRBV2 and TRBJ2-3; 7 nucleotides agree with TRBD2. The germline V gene has CDR1 SNHLY and CDR2 FYNNEI. V shed 6 bases, J shed 2 bases, and the junction held 8 bases outside the gene matches. The CDR3 sequence is 15 residues long. CDR3 sequence reads: CASSPGGLFTDTQYF. CDR3 nucleotides: TGTGCCAGCAGCCCGGGGGGTCTGTTCACAGATACGCAGTATTTT.

The gene calls are TRBV5-1 and TRBJ1-1, with 7 bases fitting TRBD1. The germline CDR1 and CDR2 sequences are SGHRS and YFSETQ. CDR3 length equals 15 residues. The J segment lost 5 bases and the V segment lost 0 bases, leaving 7 bases of the junction unmatched. CDR3 loop: CASSLGQGGKTEAFF. CDR3 nucleotide sequence: TGCGCCAGCAGCTTGGGACAGGGAGGTAAAACTGAAGCTTTCTTT.

This clonotype is medium-sized in the sample. The CDR3 loop reads CSAPNAGQETQYF. DNA for the CDR3: TGCAGTGCTCCCAACGCGGGCCAAGAGACCCAGTACTTC. The chain employs TRBV20-1 and TRBJ2-5, with a weak D call TRBD2 (5 bases). Trimming left V 5 bases short and J 1 base short, with 11 bases between. Per the germline V gene, CDR1 is DFQATT and CDR2 is SNEGSKA (reference sequence). The CDR3 loop spans 13 amino acids.

The chain links TRBV3-1 to TRBJ2-1, with 9 bases identical to TRBD2. Germline CDR1 LGHDT, CDR2 YNNKEL (reference sequence). Unmatched junction bases numbered 6, after V lost 1 base and J lost 8 bases. CDR3 length equals 15 residues. The CDR3 reads CASSQVLAGPDEQFF. The CDR3 coding sequence is TGTGCCAGCAGCCAAGTGCTAGCGGGACCGGATGAGCAGTTCTTC.

The chain employs TRBV12-3 or TRBV12-4 and TRBJ2-2; 10 nucleotides align to TRBD1. V shed 0 bases and J 7 bases; nucleotides not matched to a gene: 8. The CDR3 is made up of 17 amino acids. CDR3 region: CASSLAEGTGDVGELFF. CDR3 sequence (DNA): TGTGCCAGCAGTTTAGCGGAAGGGACAGGGGACGTCGGGGAGCTGTTTTTT.

The sample holds a few counts of this clonotype. Here the CDR3 reads CASSYSKGGGLETQYF. Written as DNA, the CDR3 is TGTGCCAGCAGTTACTCGAAGGGTGGAGGATTGGAGACCCAGTACTTC. The rearrangement uses TRBV6-2 or TRBV6-3 and TRBJ2-5; D might be TRBD2 (5 bases). CDR1 is MNHEY and CDR2 is SVGEGT in the germline V gene. The CDR3 spans 16 residues. V shed 0 bases and J shed 5 bases, with 16 bases lying between them.